The source of this T cell receptor beta chain is a study of shared clonotypes between healthy human individuals. Deep was the level at which the assay was run. Some 30,000 T cell genomes (roughly 190 ng DNA) went into each sorted-subset replicate. This table comes from immunoSEQ multiplex PCR, and its TCRdb copy is limited to in-frame clones, with some not included. Among over a million clones listed, roughly 97% were seen once. The study drew its donors from healthy HIV-negative adults without recent acute infections or vaccinations. Nashville, Tennessee was home to all donors, each a Caucasian adult. The V end lost 3 bases, the J end lost 4 bases, and 6 bases lay between the germline ends. This CDR3 spans 13 amino acids.

The sequenced sample consisted of naive CD4+ T cells sorted from blood. Indicated subset: CD45RA+ positively selected. The rearrangement uses TRBV23-1 and TRBJ2-2; no firm D call. TRBV23-1 is an open reading frame, and its role is uncertain. The TCR sequence derives from a man aged 25-45 years in good health. CDR3 in amino acids: CASSHPVTGELFF. The DNA for the CDR3 is TGCGCCAGCAGTCACCCGGTCACCGGGGAGCTGTTTTTT.